These 26 T cell receptor beta chains were sequenced from one sample in a study of technical replicates of blood from several donors. The table came from immunoSEQ multiplex PCR; TCRdb's copy has only in-frame clones and leaves some out. The repertoire holds some 57,000 clones, with around 97% as singletons. Sequencing used T cells isolated from PBMCs. These receptors all come from a human donor in good health.

The sample holds a few counts of this clone. V and J are TRBV4-1 and TRBJ2-3, with 8 bases identical to TRBD2. Per the germline V gene, CDR1 is MGHRA and CDR2 is YSYEKL. Germline trimming cut 7 bases from V and 6 bases from J; bases unmatched to any gene: 6. The CDR3 runs 13 residues. CDR3 protein: CASTGTSWDTQYF. The CDR3 DNA follows: TGCGCCAGCACCGGGACTAGTTGGGATACGCAGTATTTT.

The chain employs TRBV11-2 and TRBJ2-7; D may be TRBD1 (6 bases). Germline V gene lookup returns CDR1 SGHAT and CDR2 FQNNGV. The CDR3 sequence is 14 residues long. V was pared by 7 bases and J by 2 bases, with 15 bases between. CDR3 in amino acids: CASTGVAHPYEQYF. CDR3 coding DNA: TGTGCCAGCACAGGGGTGGCGCATCCCTACGAGCAGTACTTC.

This clone has just one count. The chain combines TRBV7-2 with TRBJ2-6; 9 nucleotides match TRBD1. V lost 5 bases, J lost 0 bases, and 5 bases stayed unmatched. CDR1 is SGHTA and CDR2 is FQGNSA in the germline V gene. The CDR3 sequence is 17 residues long. The CDR3 here is CASSKDRGLSGANVLTF. The CDR3 region has the DNA TGTGCCAGCAGCAAGGACAGGGGCCTCTCTGGGGCCAACGTCCTGACTTTC.

CDR3 bases: TGTGCCAGCAGCCCGGGACTTTATGGCTACACCTTC. This gives the protein CASSPGLYGYTF. J is TRBJ1-2 and V is TRBV4-2; D is perhaps TRBD1 (5 bases). V dropped 4 bases and J dropped 5 bases, with 8 bases sitting between them. Germline lookup yields CDR1 LGHNA and CDR2 YNFKEQ. The CDR3 length is 12 residues.

This clone was counted once. This chain links TRBV6-5 with TRBJ1-5; no clear D gene. Per germline, CDR1 MNHEY and CDR2 SVGAGI. V was clipped by 10 bases and J by 11 bases, with 15 bases between them. The CDR3 totals 11 residues. The CDR3 region has the DNA TGTGCCACCCGGAGGGCCGGGACCCAGCATTTT. Translation: CATRRAGTQHF.

The chain has TRBV5-5 and TRBJ1-6; 7 bases fit TRBD1. Germline V CDR1 and CDR2: SGHKS, YYEKEE (reference sequence). The CDR3 consists of 16 residues. Germline trimming cut 0 bases from V and 5 bases from J; bases unmatched to any gene: 5. CDR3 bases: TGTGCCAGCAGCTTGGGCGCAGGGGGTGATAATTCACCCCTCCACTTT. Its protein is CASSLGAGGDNSPLHF.

The J gene is TRBJ2-1, the V gene TRBV11-2; TRBD2 matches 10 bases. Germline V gene lookup returns CDR1 SGHAT and CDR2 FQNNGV. Trimming removed 2 bases from V and 7 bases from J; junction bases left unmatched: 8. The CDR3 is 16 residues long. In DNA, the CDR3 is TGTGCCAGCAGCTTATTTTTAGCGGGAGGAGTGAATGAGCAGTTCTTC. Amino acids: CASSLFLAGGVNEQFF.

This clone has only a few counts. The gene calls are TRBV5-4 and TRBJ2-7; 14 nucleotides match TRBD2. From germline, CDR1 is SGHNT and CDR2 YYREEE (reference sequence). Unmatched junction bases numbered 9, after V lost 3 bases and J lost 4 bases. There are 17 residues in the CDR3. DNA for the CDR3: TGTGCCAGCAGCTCCCCTGGGACTAGCGGGAGAGGGTACGAGCAGTACTTC. Its protein is CASSSPGTSGRGYEQYF. Based on the CDR3 plus reference TRBV5-4 and TRBJ2-7, the full variable domain is ETGVTQSPTHLIKTRGQQVTLRCSSQSGHNTVSWYQQALGQGPQFIFQYYREEENGRGNFPPRFSGLQFPNYSSELNVNALELDDSALYLCASSSPGTSGRGYEQYFGPGTRLTVT.

This chain links TRBV27 with TRBJ2-7; tentatively, D is TRBD2 (5 bases). The germline V gene has CDR1 MNHEY and CDR2 SMNVEV (reference sequence). The V and J ends lost 5 bases and 6 bases respectively, with 17 bases between them. The CDR3 runs to 14 residues. CDR3 residues: CASSPTQGEGEQYF. CDR3 DNA: TGTGCCAGCAGTCCCACCCAAGGAGAGGGCGAGCAGTACTTC.

V is TRBV4-1 and J is TRBJ2-4; possible D gene TRBD1, 6 bases. CDR1 and CDR2 (germline): MGHRA, YSYEKL. This CDR3 contains 15 residues. V was clipped by 3 bases and J by 5 bases, with 14 bases between them. CDR3 in amino acids: CASSQGASSENIQYF. The CDR3 DNA reads as TGCGCCAGCAGCCAGGGGGCCAGTTCGGAAAACATTCAGTACTTC.

The V gene is TRBV14, the J gene TRBJ1-2, with D perhaps matching TRBD1 (5 bases). This CDR3 comprises 15 residues. The V end was cut by 1 base, the J end by 5 bases, with 14 bases between. Germline values: CDR1 SGHDN, CDR2 FVKESK. The CDR3 bases are TGTGCCAGCAGCCAAGTGGGACTTCTCAATTATGGCTACACCTTC. As protein: CASSQVGLLNYGYTF.

V is TRBV4-1 and J is TRBJ2-4, with D unresolved. Germline loops: CDR1 MGHRA, CDR2 YSYEKL. The CDR3 totals 15 residues. V lost 4 bases to trimming and J lost 9 bases, with 19 bases between them. CDR3 DNA: TGCGCCAGCAGCCTATCACTAATACCTGTAGGCATTCAGTACTTC. Protein: CASSLSLIPVGIQYF.

The rearrangement uses TRBV6-4 and TRBJ1-1; TRBD1 agrees at 10 bases. The ends lost 2 bases at V and 0 bases at J; junction bases unmatched: 15. This CDR3 is built from 20 residues. Per germline, CDR1 MRHNA and CDR2 SNTAGT. In DNA, the CDR3 is TGTGCCAGCAGTGACCGTAAGGACACTGGGGACAGGGGAATGAACACTGAAGCTTTCTTT. The encoded protein is CASSDRKDTGDRGMNTEAFF.

This clone was seen a handful of times. The same CDR3 arises from other DNA sequences in this sample as well. This chain uses TRBV5-1 with TRBJ1-1; D possibly corresponds to TRBD1 (5 bases). CDR3 length equals 16 residues. Trimming left V 0 bases short and J 0 bases short, with 12 bases between. The germline V gene encodes CDR1 SGHRS and CDR2 YFSETQ. The CDR3 sequence is CASSLGFRAMNTEAFF. The CDR3, as DNA: TGCGCCAGCAGCTTGGGATTCAGGGCAATGAACACTGAAGCTTTCTTT.

This chain links TRBV29-1 with TRBJ1-5; D may be TRBD1 (5 bases). V was pared by 4 bases and J by 5 bases, with 9 bases between. The CDR3 is 12 residues long. Germline values: CDR1 SQVTM, CDR2 ANQGSEA. In nucleotides, the CDR3 is TGCAGCGTTGCTCGGGGGTATCAGCCCCAGCATTTT. Encoded protein: CSVARGYQPQHF.

Comments on this clone: Other DNA sequences of this sample code for an identical CDR3. The chain has TRBV18 and TRBJ1-5, with 11 bases identical to TRBD1. J was trimmed by 4 bases and V by 3 bases; bases with no gene match: 2. Germline V gives CDR1 KGHSH, CDR2 LQKENI. The CDR3 spans 15 residues. The DNA for the CDR3 is TGTGCCAGCTCACCTGGGACAGGGGGGAATCAGCCCCAGCATTTT. Translating gives CASSPGTGGNQPQHF.

The rearrangement joins TRBV21-1 to TRBJ2-7; the tabulated D call, TRBD1, remains unverified against the DNA. TRBV21-1 is a pseudogene locus. This CDR3 is 13 amino acids long. The DNA of the CDR3 is TGTGCCAGCAGGGACGGGACAGGGGGCGAGCAGTACTTC. It specifies CASRDGTGGEQYF.

CDR3 coding DNA: TGTGCCAGCAGTTACCTGCCAGGGTATGAGCAGTTCTTC. It codes for CASSYLPGYEQFF. The J gene is TRBJ2-1, the V gene TRBV6-5; a weak D match, TRBD1 (5 bases). The CDR3 spans 13 residues. Germline V gives CDR1 MNHEY, CDR2 SVGAGI. V lost 2 bases to trimming and J lost 8 bases, with 10 bases between them.

This chain links TRBV18 with TRBJ2-1, with 10 bases fitting TRBD2. CDR1 is KGHSH and CDR2 is LQKENI in the germline V gene. V shed 3 bases and J 3 bases; nucleotides not matched to a gene: 8. This CDR3 spans 17 amino acids. The CDR3 region has the DNA TGTGCCAGCTCACCCCCTTTTCTAGCGGGAGTCTACAATGAGCAGTTCTTC. Translated: CASSPPFLAGVYNEQFF.

The chain combines TRBV25-1 with TRBJ2-3, with D maybe TRBD2 (5 bases). Germline CDR1 is MGHDK and CDR2 is SYGVNS. V lost 2 bases and J 3 bases, leaving 15 bases between the germline ends. This CDR3 is built from 16 residues. CDR3 sequence reads: CASSESGTSSTDTQYF. CDR3 bases: TGTGCCAGCAGTGAAAGCGGAACTAGTAGTACAGATACGCAGTATTTT.

This clone showed up just once. The chain is built from TRBV4-2 and TRBJ1-5; weak D call: TRBD1 (6 bases). V was pared by 1 base and J by 5 bases, with 12 bases between. The germline CDR1 and CDR2 sequences are LGHNA and YNFKEQ. This CDR3 is 15 amino acids long. The CDR3 DNA reads as TGTGCCAGCAGCCAAGGTGTACAGGGACATCAGCCCCAGCATTTT. This sequence encodes CASSQGVQGHQPQHF.

With respect to this clone: This CDR3 is also generated by other DNA sequences in the sample. The genes are TRBV4-1 and TRBJ2-7; 10 nucleotides line up with TRBD2. The V and J ends lost 1 base and 3 bases, in that order; junction bases with no gene match: 0. Germline CDR1 reads MGHRA; CDR2 reads YSYEKL. This CDR3 spans 14 amino acids. In nucleotides, the CDR3 is TGCGCCAGCAGCCAAGGGACTAGCGGCTACGAGCAGTACTTC. Translation gives CASSQGTSGYEQYF.

This clone was seen a single time. This chain uses TRBV15 with TRBJ2-1; no definite D call. The CDR3 contains 17 residues. V was clipped by 4 bases and J by 0 bases, with 16 bases between them. Germline-derived CDR1 and CDR2 are LNHNV and YYDKDF (reference sequence). CDR3 DNA sequence: TGTGCCACCAGCATTGGTCGAGGTTTTACCTCCTACAATGAGCAGTTCTTC. It specifies CATSIGRGFTSYNEQFF.

Here the CDR3 reads CASSDFNRGIYEQYF. The CDR3 DNA sequence: TGTGCCAGCAGTGATTTCAACCGAGGGATCTACGAGCAGTACTTC. The chain combines TRBV25-1 with TRBJ2-7; D is perhaps TRBD2 (5 bases). Trimming shortened V by 3 bases and J by 3 bases, and 15 bases separated the two germline ends. Germline CDR1 MGHDK, CDR2 SYGVNS. This CDR3 has 15 residues.

The chain carries TRBV4-1 and TRBJ2-7; the D gene is possibly TRBD1 (5 bases). Germline CDR1 is MGHRA and CDR2 is YSYEKL. This CDR3 has 15 residues. V lost 2 bases and J 3 bases, leaving 14 bases between the germline ends. In DNA, the CDR3 is TGCGCCAGCAGCCAAAGGTCCAGGGCGAACTACGAGCAGTACTTC. It is translated as CASSQRSRANYEQYF.

The V and J genes are TRBV5-1 and TRBJ2-7, with 10 bases matching TRBD2. V shed 0 bases, J shed 3 bases, and the junction held 0 bases outside the gene matches. Per the germline V gene, CDR1 is SGHRS and CDR2 is YFSETQ. CDR3 length equals 14 residues. CDR3 coding DNA: TGCGCCAGCAGCTTGGCTAGCGGGAGCTACGAGCAGTACTTC. Its protein is CASSLASGSYEQYF.